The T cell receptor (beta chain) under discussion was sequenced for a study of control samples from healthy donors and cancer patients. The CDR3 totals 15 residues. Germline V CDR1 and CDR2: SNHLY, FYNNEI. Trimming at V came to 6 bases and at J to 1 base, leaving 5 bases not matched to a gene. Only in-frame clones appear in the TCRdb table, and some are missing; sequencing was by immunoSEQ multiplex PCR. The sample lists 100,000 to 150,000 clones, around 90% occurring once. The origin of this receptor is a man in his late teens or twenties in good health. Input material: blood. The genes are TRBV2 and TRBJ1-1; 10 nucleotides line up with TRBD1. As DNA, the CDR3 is TGTGCCAGCAGCAGACAGGGGGCAACGAACACTGAAGCTTTCTTT. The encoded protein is CASSRQGATNTEAFF.